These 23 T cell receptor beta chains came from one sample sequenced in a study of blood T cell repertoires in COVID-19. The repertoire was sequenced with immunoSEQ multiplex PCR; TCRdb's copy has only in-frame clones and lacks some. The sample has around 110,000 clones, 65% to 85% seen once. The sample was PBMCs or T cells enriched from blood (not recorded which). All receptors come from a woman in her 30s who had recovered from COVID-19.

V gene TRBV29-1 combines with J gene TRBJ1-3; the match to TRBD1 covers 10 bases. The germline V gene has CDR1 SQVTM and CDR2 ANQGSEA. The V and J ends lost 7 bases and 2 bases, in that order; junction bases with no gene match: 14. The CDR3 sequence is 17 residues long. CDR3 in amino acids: CSAEARGQGSPGNTIYF. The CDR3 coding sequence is TGCAGCGCCGAGGCCCGGGGACAGGGGTCCCCTGGAAACACCATATATTTT.

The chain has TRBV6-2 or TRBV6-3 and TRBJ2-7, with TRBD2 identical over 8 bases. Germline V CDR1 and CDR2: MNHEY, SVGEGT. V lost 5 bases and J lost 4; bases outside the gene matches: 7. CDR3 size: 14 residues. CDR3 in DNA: TGTGCCAGCAGTCGAGCGGGAGCGAGGTACGAGCAGTACTTC. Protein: CASSRAGARYEQYF.

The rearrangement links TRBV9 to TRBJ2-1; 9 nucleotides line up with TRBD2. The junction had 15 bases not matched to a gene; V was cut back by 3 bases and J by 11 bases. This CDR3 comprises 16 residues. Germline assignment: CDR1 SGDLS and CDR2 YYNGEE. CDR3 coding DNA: TGTGCCAGCAGCGCAGTCCCCGGGGCTAGCGGGAAGCAGCAGTTCTTC. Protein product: CASSAVPGASGKQQFF.

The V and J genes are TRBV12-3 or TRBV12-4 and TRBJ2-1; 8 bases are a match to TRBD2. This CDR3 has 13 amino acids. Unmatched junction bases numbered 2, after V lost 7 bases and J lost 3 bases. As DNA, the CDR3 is TGTGCCAGCAATAGCGGGAACTACAATGAGCAGTTCTTC. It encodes CASNSGNYNEQFF.

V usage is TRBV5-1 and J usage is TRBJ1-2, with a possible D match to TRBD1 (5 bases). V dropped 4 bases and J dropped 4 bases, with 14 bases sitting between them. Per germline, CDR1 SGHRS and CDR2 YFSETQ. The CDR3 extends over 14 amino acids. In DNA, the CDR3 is TGCGCCAGCAGCCAGGTCCAGGGTGGCTATGGCTACACCTTC. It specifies CASSQVQGGYGYTF.

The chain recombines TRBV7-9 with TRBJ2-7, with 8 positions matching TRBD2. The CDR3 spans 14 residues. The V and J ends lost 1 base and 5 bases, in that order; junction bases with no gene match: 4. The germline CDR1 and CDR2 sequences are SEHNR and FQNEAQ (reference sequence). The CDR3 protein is CASSLVGLENEQYF. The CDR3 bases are TGTGCCAGCAGCTTAGTGGGACTAGAGAACGAGCAGTACTTC.

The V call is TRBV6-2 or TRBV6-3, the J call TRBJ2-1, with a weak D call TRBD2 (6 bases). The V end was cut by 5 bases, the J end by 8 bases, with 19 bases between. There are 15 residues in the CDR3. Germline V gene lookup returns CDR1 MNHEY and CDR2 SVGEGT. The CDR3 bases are TGTGCCAGCAGTACCCTCGGCGGGAAACGAGATGAGCAGTTCTTC. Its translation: CASSTLGGKRDEQFF.

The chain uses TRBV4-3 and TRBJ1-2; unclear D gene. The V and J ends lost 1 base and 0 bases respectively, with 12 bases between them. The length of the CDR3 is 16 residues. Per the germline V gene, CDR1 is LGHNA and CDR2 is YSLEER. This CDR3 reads CASSQGSGRANYGYTF. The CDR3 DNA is TGCGCCAGCAGCCAAGGAAGTGGGCGGGCTAACTATGGCTACACCTTC.

CDR3 residues: CASSYGTSGGTDTQYF. In nucleotides, the CDR3 is TGTGCCAGCAGCTACGGGACTAGCGGGGGCACAGATACGCAGTATTTT. J is TRBJ2-3 and V is TRBV7-2; 13 nucleotides match TRBD2. The V and J ends lost 4 bases and 1 base, in that order; junction bases with no gene match: 2. This CDR3 is 16 amino acids long. Germline V CDR1 and CDR2: SGHTA, FQGNSA.

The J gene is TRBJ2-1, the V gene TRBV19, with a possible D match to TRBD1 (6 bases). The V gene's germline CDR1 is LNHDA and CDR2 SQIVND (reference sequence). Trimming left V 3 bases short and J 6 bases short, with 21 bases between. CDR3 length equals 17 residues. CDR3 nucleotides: TGTGCCAGTAGTATCCAGGGACACAGAACGACCTTCAATGAGCAGTTCTTC. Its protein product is CASSIQGHRTTFNEQFF. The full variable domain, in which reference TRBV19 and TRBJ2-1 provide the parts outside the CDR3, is DGGITQSPKYLFRKEGQNVTLSCEQNLNHDAMYWYRQDPGQGLRLIYYSQIVNDFQKGDIAEGYSVSREKKESFPLTVTSAQKNPTAFYLCASSIQGHRTTFNEQFFGPGTRLTVL.

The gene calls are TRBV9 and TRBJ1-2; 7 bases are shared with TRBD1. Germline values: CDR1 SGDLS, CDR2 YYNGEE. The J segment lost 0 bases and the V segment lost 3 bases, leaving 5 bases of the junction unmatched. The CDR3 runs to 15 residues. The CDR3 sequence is CASSAGTAANYGYTF. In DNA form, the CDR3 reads TGTGCCAGCAGCGCGGGGACAGCAGCTAACTATGGCTACACCTTC.

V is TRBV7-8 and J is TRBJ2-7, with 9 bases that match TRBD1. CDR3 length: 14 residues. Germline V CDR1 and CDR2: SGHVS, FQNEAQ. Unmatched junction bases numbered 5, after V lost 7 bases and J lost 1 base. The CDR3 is CASTWDRVSYEQYF. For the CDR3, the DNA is TGTGCCAGCACATGGGACAGGGTTTCCTACGAGCAGTACTTC.

The CDR3 region is CASSRTSGEDEQYF. DNA of the CDR3: TGTGCCAGCAGCCGGACTAGCGGTGAGGACGAGCAGTACTTC. J is TRBJ2-7 and V is TRBV7-8, with TRBD2 matching over 10 bases. From germline, CDR1 is SGHVS and CDR2 FQNEAQ. The length of the CDR3 is 14 residues. V shed 5 bases and J 5 bases; nucleotides not matched to a gene: 6.

The CDR3 loop reads CASSPGTGSIYEQYF. CDR3 bases: TGTGCCAGCAGCCCCGGGACAGGGAGTATCTACGAGCAGTACTTC. V is TRBV6-5 and J is TRBJ2-7, with TRBD1 identical over 9 bases. CDR3 length: 15 amino acids. V lost 6 bases to trimming and J lost 3 bases; unmatched junction nucleotides: 9. Germline CDR1 reads MNHEY; CDR2 reads SVGAGI.

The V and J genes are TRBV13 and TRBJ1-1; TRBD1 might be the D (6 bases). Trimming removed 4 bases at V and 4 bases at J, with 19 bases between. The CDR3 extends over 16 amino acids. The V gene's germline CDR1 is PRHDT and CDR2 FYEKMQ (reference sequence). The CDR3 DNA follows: TGTGCCAGCAGCTATATTCAGCAAAGGGGGAGCACTGAAGCTTTCTTT. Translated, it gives CASSYIQQRGSTEAFF.

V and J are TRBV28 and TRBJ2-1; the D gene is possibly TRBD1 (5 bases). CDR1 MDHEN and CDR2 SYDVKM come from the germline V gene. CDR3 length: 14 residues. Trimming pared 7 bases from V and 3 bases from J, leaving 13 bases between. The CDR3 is CASTQGSFYNEQFF. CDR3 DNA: TGTGCCAGCACCCAGGGTTCTTTCTACAATGAGCAGTTCTTC.

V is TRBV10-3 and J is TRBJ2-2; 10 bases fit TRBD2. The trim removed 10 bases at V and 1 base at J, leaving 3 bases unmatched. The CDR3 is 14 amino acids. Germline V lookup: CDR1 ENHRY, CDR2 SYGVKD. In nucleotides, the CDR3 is TGTGCCAGCCGGACTAGCGGGAACACCGGGGAGCTGTTTTTT. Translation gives CASRTSGNTGELFF.

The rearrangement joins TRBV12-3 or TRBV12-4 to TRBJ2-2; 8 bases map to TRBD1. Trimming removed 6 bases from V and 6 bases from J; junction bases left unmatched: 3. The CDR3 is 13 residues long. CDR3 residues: CASSPTGAGELFF. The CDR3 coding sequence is TGTGCCAGCAGCCCGACAGGGGCCGGGGAGCTGTTTTTT.

The chain's CDR3 is CASSYLRGRGGGTEAFF. The DNA of the CDR3 is TGTGCCAGCAGTTACCTGAGGGGGAGGGGCGGAGGCACTGAAGCTTTCTTT. This chain uses TRBV6-2 or TRBV6-3 with TRBJ1-1; weak D call: TRBD1 (6 bases). The CDR3 is 17 amino acids. Germline V lookup: CDR1 MNHEY, CDR2 SVGEGT. Trimming removed 2 bases at V and 4 bases at J, with 20 bases between.

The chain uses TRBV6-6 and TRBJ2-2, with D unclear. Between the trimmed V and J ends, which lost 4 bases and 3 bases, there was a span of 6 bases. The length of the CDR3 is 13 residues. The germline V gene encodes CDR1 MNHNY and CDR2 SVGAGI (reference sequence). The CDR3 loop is CASSLADTGELFF. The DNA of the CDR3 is TGTGCCAGCAGTTTGGCAGACACCGGGGAGCTGTTTTTT.

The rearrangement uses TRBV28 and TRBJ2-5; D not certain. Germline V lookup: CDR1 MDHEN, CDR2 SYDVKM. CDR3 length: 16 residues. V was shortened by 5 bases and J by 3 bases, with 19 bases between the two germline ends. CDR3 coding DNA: TGTGCCAGCAGTCCAACCTCCCTGACTCGGAAAGAGACCCAGTACTTC. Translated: CASSPTSLTRKETQYF.

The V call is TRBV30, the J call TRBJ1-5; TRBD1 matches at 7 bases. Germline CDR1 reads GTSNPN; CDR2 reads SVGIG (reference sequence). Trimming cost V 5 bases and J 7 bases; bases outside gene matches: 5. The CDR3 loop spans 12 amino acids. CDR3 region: CAWDRVGQPQHF. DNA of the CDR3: TGTGCCTGGGACAGGGTGGGACAGCCCCAGCATTTT.

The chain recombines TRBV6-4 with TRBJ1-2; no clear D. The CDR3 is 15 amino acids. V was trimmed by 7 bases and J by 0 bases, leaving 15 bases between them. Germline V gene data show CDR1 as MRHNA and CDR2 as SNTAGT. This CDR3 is CASISLLEPNYGYTF. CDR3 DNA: TGTGCCAGCATCTCTCTACTGGAGCCTAACTATGGCTACACCTTC.